The clone carrying this T cell receptor beta chain was counted once. Clones were read by immunoSEQ multiplex PCR, and TCRdb kept only the in-frame ones, dropping some. Among almost 50,000 clones, roughly 84% were seen once, and the ten largest hold 1.6%. The sample comes from a study of blood T cell repertoires in COVID-19. The germline V gene encodes CDR1 SGDLS and CDR2 YYNGEE. J gave up 0 bases and V 2 bases, and 0 bases lay outside the gene matches. The CDR3 is 17 residues long. The chain combines TRBV9 with TRBJ2-2, with 14 bases identical to TRBD2. The sequenced sample consisted of peripheral blood. This clonotype was sampled from a man in his fifties or sixties with acute or convalescent COVID-19. CDR3: CASSVTSGGANTGELFF. The CDR3 DNA reads TGTGCCAGCAGCGTGACTAGCGGGGGGGCGAACACCGGGGAGCTGTTTTTT. Full variable domain (outside the CDR3, taken from reference TRBV9 and TRBJ2-2): DSGVTQTPKHLITATGQRVTLRCSPRSGDLSVYWYQQSLDQGLQFLIQYYNGEERAKGNILERFSAQQFPDLHSELNLSSLELGDSALYFCASSVTSGGANTGELFFGEGSRLTVL.